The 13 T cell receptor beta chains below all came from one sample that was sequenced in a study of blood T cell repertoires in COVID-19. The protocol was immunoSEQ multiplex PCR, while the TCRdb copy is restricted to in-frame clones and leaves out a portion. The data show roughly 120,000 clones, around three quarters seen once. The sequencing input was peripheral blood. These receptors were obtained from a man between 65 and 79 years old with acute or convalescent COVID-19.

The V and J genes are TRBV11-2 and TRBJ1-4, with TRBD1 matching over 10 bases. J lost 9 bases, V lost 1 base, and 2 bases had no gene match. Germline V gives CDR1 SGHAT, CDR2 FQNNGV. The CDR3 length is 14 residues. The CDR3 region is CASSLGQGAQKLFF. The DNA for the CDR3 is TGTGCCAGCAGCTTAGGACAGGGGGCCCAAAAACTGTTTTTT. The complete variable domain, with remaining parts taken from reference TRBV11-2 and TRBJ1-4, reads EAGVAQSPRYKIIEKRQSVAFWCNPISGHATLYWYQQILGQGPKLLIQFQNNGVVDDSQLPKDRFSAERLKGVDSTLKIQPAKLEDSAVYLCASSLGQGAQKLFFGSGTQLSVL.

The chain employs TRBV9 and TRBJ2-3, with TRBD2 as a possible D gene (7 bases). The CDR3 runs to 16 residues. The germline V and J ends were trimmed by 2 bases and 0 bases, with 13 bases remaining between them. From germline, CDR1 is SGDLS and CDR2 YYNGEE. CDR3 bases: TGTGCCAGCAGCGTGGGGGGGCTTTCCAGCACAGATACGCAGTATTTT. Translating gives CASSVGGLSSTDTQYF.

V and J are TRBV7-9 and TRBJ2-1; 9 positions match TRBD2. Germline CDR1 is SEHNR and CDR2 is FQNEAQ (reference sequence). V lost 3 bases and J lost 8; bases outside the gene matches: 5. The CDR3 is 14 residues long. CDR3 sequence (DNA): TGTGCCAGCAGCTTGCGGGAGCGGGGGGATGAGCAGTTCTTC. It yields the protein CASSLRERGDEQFF.

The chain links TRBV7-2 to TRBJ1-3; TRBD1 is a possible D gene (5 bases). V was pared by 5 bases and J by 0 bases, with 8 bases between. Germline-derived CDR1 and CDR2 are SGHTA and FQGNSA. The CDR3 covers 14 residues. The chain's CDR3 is CASSPGFSGNTIYF. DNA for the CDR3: TGTGCCAGCAGCCCAGGGTTCTCTGGAAACACCATATATTTT.

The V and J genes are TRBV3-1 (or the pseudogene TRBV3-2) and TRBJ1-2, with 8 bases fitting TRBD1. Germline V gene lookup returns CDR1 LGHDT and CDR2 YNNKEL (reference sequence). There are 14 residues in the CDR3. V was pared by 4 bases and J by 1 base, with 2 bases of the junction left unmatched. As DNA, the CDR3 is TGTGCCAGCAGCCGACAGGGGAGTAACTATGGCTACACCTTC. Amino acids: CASSRQGSNYGYTF.

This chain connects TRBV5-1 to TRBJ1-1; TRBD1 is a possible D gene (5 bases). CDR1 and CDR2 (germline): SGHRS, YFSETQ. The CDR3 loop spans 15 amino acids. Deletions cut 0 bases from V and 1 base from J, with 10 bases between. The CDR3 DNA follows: TGCGCCAGCAGCTTGGCAGGGTATGGGAACACTGAAGCTTTCTTT. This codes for CASSLAGYGNTEAFF.

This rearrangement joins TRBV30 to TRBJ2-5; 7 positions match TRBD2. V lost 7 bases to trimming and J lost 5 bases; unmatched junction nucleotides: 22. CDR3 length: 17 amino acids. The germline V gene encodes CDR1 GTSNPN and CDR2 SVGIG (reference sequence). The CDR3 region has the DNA TGTGCCTCCCATCGGGGTCGCGGGAGAACTTCGGAGGAGACCCAGTACTTC. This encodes CASHRGRGRTSEETQYF.

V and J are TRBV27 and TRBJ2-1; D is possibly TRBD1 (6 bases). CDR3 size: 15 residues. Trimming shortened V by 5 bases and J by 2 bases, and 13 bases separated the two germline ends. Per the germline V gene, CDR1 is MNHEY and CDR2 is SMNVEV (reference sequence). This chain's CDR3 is CASSATGPPYNEQFF. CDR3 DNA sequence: TGTGCCAGCAGTGCCACAGGGCCCCCCTACAATGAGCAGTTCTTC.

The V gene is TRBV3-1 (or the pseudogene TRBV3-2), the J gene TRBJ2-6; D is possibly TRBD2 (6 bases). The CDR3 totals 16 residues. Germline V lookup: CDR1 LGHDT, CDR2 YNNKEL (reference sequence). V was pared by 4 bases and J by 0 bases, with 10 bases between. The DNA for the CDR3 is TGTGCCAGCAGCCGGGGAGGTACCTCTGGGGCCAACGTCCTGACTTTC. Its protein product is CASSRGGTSGANVLTF.

CDR3 coding DNA: TGTGCCAGCAGCTCAAGACGGGTTTTGGGTAATGAAAAACTGTTTTTT. This sequence encodes CASSSRRVLGNEKLFF. V is TRBV5-6 and J is TRBJ1-4, with D hard to call. CDR3 length: 16 residues. Trimming cost V 3 bases and J 4 bases, with 16 bases left between them. Germline V gene lookup returns CDR1 SGHDT and CDR2 YYEEEE.

The CDR3 reads CAIHRGYRGNQPQHF. As DNA, the CDR3 is TGTGCCATCCACCGAGGGTACAGGGGCAATCAGCCCCAGCATTTT. The rearrangement links TRBV6-6 to TRBJ1-5; tentatively, D is TRBD1 (6 bases). CDR1 MNHNY and CDR2 SVGAGI come from the germline V gene (reference sequence). V was pared by 10 bases and J by 2 bases, with 18 bases between. The CDR3 contains 15 residues.

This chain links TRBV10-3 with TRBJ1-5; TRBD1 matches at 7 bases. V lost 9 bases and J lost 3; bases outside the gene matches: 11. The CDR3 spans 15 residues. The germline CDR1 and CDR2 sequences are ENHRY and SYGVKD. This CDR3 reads CAIGTDLASNQPQHF. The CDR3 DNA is TGTGCCATAGGGACAGACCTAGCCTCCAATCAGCCCCAGCATTTT.

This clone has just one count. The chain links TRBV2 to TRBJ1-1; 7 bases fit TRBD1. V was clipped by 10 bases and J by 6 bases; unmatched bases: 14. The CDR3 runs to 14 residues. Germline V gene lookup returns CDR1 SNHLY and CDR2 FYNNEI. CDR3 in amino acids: CANLGGTVASEAFF. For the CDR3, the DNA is TGTGCCAACTTGGGCGGGACAGTGGCGTCTGAAGCTTTCTTT.